These 5 T cell receptor beta chains originate from one sample sequenced in a study of blood T cell repertoires in COVID-19. The assay was immunoSEQ multiplex PCR, and TCRdb's table has in-frame clones only and misses some. The data hold some 220,000 clones, with about 83% observed a single time. Sequencing used peripheral blood. These receptor sequences come from a woman aged 30 to 39 with COVID-19, enrolled during active disease.

The chain recombines TRBV7-9 with TRBJ2-5; D unresolved. The CDR3 extends over 14 amino acids. The germline V gene encodes CDR1 SEHNR and CDR2 FQNEAQ (reference sequence). Trimming stripped 1 base from V and 2 bases from J, with 8 bases between. CDR3: CASSLVGSQETQYF. DNA for the CDR3: TGTGCCAGCAGCTTAGTGGGCAGTCAAGAGACCCAGTACTTC.

V is TRBV10-3 and J is TRBJ2-5; D might be TRBD2 (6 bases). V lost 0 bases to trimming and J lost 5 bases, with 10 bases between them. The CDR3 has 14 amino acids. Germline V gene sequence: CDR1 ENHRY, CDR2 SYGVKD. The CDR3 protein is CAISESEGGETQYF. The CDR3 DNA is TGTGCCATCAGTGAGTCGGAGGGCGGGGAGACCCAGTACTTC.

The genes are TRBV15 and TRBJ1-4, with TRBD1 matching over 9 bases. This CDR3 region has 17 residues. Trimming took 0 bases from V and 8 from J; bases not matched to a gene: 10. Germline V CDR1 and CDR2: LNHNV, YYDKDF (reference sequence). In nucleotides, the CDR3 is TGTGCCACCAGCAGAGATAGAGCCGGGACAGGGAACGAAAAACTGTTTTTT. Its translation: CATSRDRAGTGNEKLFF.

In this sample, this clone turned up once. The CDR3 bases are TGTGCCAGCAGCTCCAAGCCCGGGACAGCGGACATGAACACTGAAGCTTTCTTT. It is translated as CASSSKPGTADMNTEAFF. J is TRBJ1-1 and V is TRBV7-6; 7 positions match TRBD1. CDR1 and CDR2 from the germline V gene are SGHVS and FNYEAQ. Trimming at V came to 4 bases and at J to 0 bases, leaving 14 bases not matched to a gene. CDR3 size: 18 residues.

The rearrangement uses TRBV5-6 and TRBJ1-4; 7 nucleotides line up with TRBD1. After removal of 6 bases from V and 2 bases from J, the junction contained 4 bases not matched to a gene. Germline V gene data show CDR1 as SGHDT and CDR2 as YYEEEE. CDR3 length: 14 residues. The CDR3: CASTTGATNEKLFF. CDR3 DNA sequence: TGTGCCAGCACCACAGGGGCGACTAATGAAAAACTGTTTTTT.